The 30 T cell receptor beta chains given below trace back to one sample, sequenced in a study of vaccination effects on CD4 cells after COVID-19. These receptors are not linked to any known antigen. Sequencing in the ViraFEST assay came after antigen-specific CD4+ T cells had been expanded with viral peptide pools, which were used to stimulate PBMC. The authors isolated CD4+ T cells after about 10 days of culture. Vaccine recipients lacked prior SARS-CoV-2 infection and had negative nucleocapsid antibodies. Method: immunoSEQ multiplex PCR; TCRdb's copy keeps in-frame clones and lacks some. The top ten clones hold approximately 16% of a sample with about 54,000 clones, roughly 70% of them seen once. The specimen comprised CD4+ T cells from PBMCs cultured with SARS-CoV-2 spike peptides, sampled before COVID-19 vaccination. The receptors derive from a human donor who received a COVID-19 vaccine.

There are a few counts of this clone. The chain couples TRBV7-2 to TRBJ2-3, with a possible D match to TRBD2 (6 bases). The CDR3 runs to 16 residues. CDR1 is SGHTA and CDR2 is FQGNSA in the germline V gene. With 5 bases removed from V and 2 bases from J, the gap between germline ends came to 17 bases. The CDR3 region is CASSPGSGPPTDTQYF. The DNA for the CDR3 is TGTGCCAGCAGCCCCGGGAGCGGTCCCCCCACAGATACGCAGTATTTT.

The chain has TRBV7-9 and TRBJ2-3; D call uncertain. This CDR3 comprises 12 residues. CDR1 is SEHNR, CDR2 FQNEAQ, per germline (reference sequence). V was pared by 4 bases and J by 6 bases, with 8 bases between. The CDR3 nucleotides are TGTGCCAGCAGCTCCCTATGGGATACGCAGTATTTT. Its translation is CASSSLWDTQYF.

This CDR3 is CASSLGDRGYGYTF. As DNA, the CDR3 is TGCGCCAGCAGCTTGGGGGACAGAGGCTATGGCTACACCTTC. V and J are TRBV5-1 and TRBJ1-2; 7 positions match TRBD1. The CDR3 loop spans 14 amino acids. After removal of 0 bases from V and 4 bases from J, the junction contained 3 bases not matched to a gene. The germline CDR1 and CDR2 sequences are SGHRS and YFSETQ.

CDR3 sequence reads: CASSLGPLASSTDTQYF. CDR3 in DNA: TGTGCCAGCAGCTTAGGGCCCCTAGCGTCTAGCACAGATACGCAGTATTTT. The chain has TRBV7-6 and TRBJ2-3, with D perhaps TRBD2 (6 bases). Trimming left V 1 base short and J 0 bases short, with 14 bases between. The CDR3 sequence is 17 residues long. Germline V gene sequence: CDR1 SGHVS, CDR2 FNYEAQ.

The chain couples TRBV10-1 to TRBJ1-4, with 7 bases matching TRBD1. CDR3 length: 13 amino acids. V shed 9 bases and J 8 bases; nucleotides not matched to a gene: 9. Germline lookup yields CDR1 WNHNN and CDR2 SYGVQD (reference sequence). CDR3 nucleotide sequence: TGCGCCAGGACAGGGTTCCGTTTGGAAAAACTGTTTTTT. Amino acid sequence: CARTGFRLEKLFF.

This chain uses TRBV7-8 with TRBJ1-1, with 7 bases identical to TRBD1. Germline CDR1 is SGHVS and CDR2 is FQNEAQ. The CDR3 has 13 amino acids. Unmatched junction bases numbered 4, after V lost 1 base and J lost 8 bases. The CDR3 reads CASSLDYRGEAFF. CDR3 sequence (DNA): TGTGCCAGCAGCTTAGATTACAGGGGCGAAGCTTTCTTT. The full variable domain, its missing parts supplied by reference TRBV7-8 and TRBJ1-1, is GAGVSQSPRYKVAKRGQDVALRCDPISGHVSLFWYQQALGQGPEFLTYFQNEAQLDKSGLPSDRFFAERPEGSVSTLKIQRTQQEDSAVYLCASSLDYRGEAFFGQGTRLTVV.

The rearrangement links TRBV10-2 to TRBJ2-6, with TRBD2 matching over 9 bases. Germline CDR1 and CDR2: WSHSY and SAAADI. The ends lost 0 bases at V and 2 bases at J; junction bases unmatched: 17. The CDR3 has 22 amino acids. The CDR3 DNA sequence: TGCGCCAGCAGTGAGTCGAAGGGGACTAGCCATCCCCGGGCTGCTGGGGCCAACGTCCTGACTTTC. This translates into CASSESKGTSHPRAAGANVLTF.

The chain uses TRBV5-1 and TRBJ1-2; weak D call: TRBD1 (6 bases). This CDR3 spans 14 amino acids. V lost 4 bases, J lost 1 base, and 11 bases lay in between. CDR1 and CDR2 (germline): SGHRS, YFSETQ. The CDR3 coding sequence is TGCGCCAGCAGCACCCAAGGGGGTAACTATGGCTACACCTTC. It codes for CASSTQGGNYGYTF.

This clone was found a few times. The chain couples TRBV19 to TRBJ1-1; D remains ambiguous. Per the germline V gene, CDR1 is LNHDA and CDR2 is SQIVND (reference sequence). The CDR3 spans 13 residues. V gave up 5 bases and J gave up 1 base, with 8 bases separating them. The DNA of the CDR3 is TGTGCCAGTAGTCCGGTTACGAACACTGAAGCTTTCTTT. It is translated as CASSPVTNTEAFF.

The chain employs TRBV10-3 and TRBJ2-3, with TRBD2 matching over 8 bases. The CDR3 covers 16 residues. Unmatched junction bases numbered 7, after V lost 5 bases and J lost 0 bases. Germline V gives CDR1 ENHRY, CDR2 SYGVKD. This chain's CDR3 is CAISNSGITSTDTQYF. CDR3 coding DNA: TGTGCCATCAGTAATAGCGGGATCACTAGCACAGATACGCAGTATTTT.

This clone was seen a few times. For the CDR3, the DNA is TGCGCCAGCAGCCAAGAAACAACGGTCAGCGGGGAAAAACTGTTTTTT. It translates to CASSQETTVSGEKLFF. This sequence joins TRBV4-1 and TRBJ1-4; no clear D gene. CDR3 length: 16 residues. From germline, CDR1 is MGHRA and CDR2 YSYEKL. V lost 0 bases and J 8 bases, leaving 16 bases between the germline ends.

The chain is built from TRBV19 and TRBJ1-1; D remains unclear. CDR1 and CDR2 (germline): LNHDA, SQIVND (reference sequence). Trimming took off 7 bases at V and 9 bases at J, with 18 bases between the two ends. The CDR3 extends over 13 amino acids. The CDR3 spells CASTPTGESKAFF. In nucleotides, the CDR3 is TGTGCCAGTACCCCTACTGGGGAGAGTAAAGCTTTCTTT.

V gene TRBV11-2 combines with J gene TRBJ2-7, with 8 bases lining up with TRBD2. This CDR3 has 16 residues. The J segment lost 4 bases and the V segment lost 1 base, leaving 9 bases of the junction unmatched. Germline V lookup: CDR1 SGHAT, CDR2 FQNNGV. CDR3: CASSLVLAGPVYEQYF. CDR3 bases: TGTGCCAGCAGCTTAGTGTTAGCGGGACCGGTGTACGAGCAGTACTTC.

This clone was observed a few times. J is TRBJ2-5 and V is TRBV7-2; D unresolved. The ends were cut back, 1 base at V and 4 bases at J, with 1 base in the middle. This CDR3 comprises 11 residues. Germline assignment: CDR1 SGHTA and CDR2 FQGNSA. For the CDR3, the DNA is TGTGCCAGCAGCTTAGTAGAGACCCAGTACTTC. Its protein is CASSLVETQYF.

This clone was counted once. This chain connects TRBV12-3 or TRBV12-4 to TRBJ2-7; D not resolved. Trimming removed 3 bases from V and 1 base from J, with 7 bases in between. The CDR3 loop spans 13 amino acids. The CDR3: CASSLHGSYEQYF. CDR3 in DNA: TGTGCCAGCAGTTTGCACGGATCCTACGAGCAGTACTTC.

The V and J genes are TRBV2 and TRBJ2-7, with D perhaps TRBD1 (6 bases). The CDR3 loop spans 14 amino acids. Germline V gene data show CDR1 as SNHLY and CDR2 as FYNNEI. Trimming pared 6 bases from V and 7 bases from J, leaving 19 bases between. CDR3 nucleotides: TGTGCCAGCAGAACAGGGATTGTCAAGTGGGAGCAGTACTTC. Protein sequence: CASRTGIVKWEQYF.

V and J are TRBV5-4 and TRBJ2-1; 9 bases align to TRBD2. In germline, CDR1 is SGHNT, CDR2 YYREEE (reference sequence). J gave up 8 bases and V 0 bases, and 6 bases lay outside the gene matches. This CDR3 spans 15 amino acids. In DNA, the CDR3 is TGTGCCAGCAGCTTGGGAAGCGGGAGGACGGATGAGCAGTTCTTC. This translates into CASSLGSGRTDEQFF. The full variable domain, in which reference TRBV5-4 and TRBJ2-1 provide the parts outside the CDR3, is ETGVTQSPTHLIKTRGQQVTLRCSSQSGHNTVSWYQQALGQGPQFIFQYYREEENGRGNFPPRFSGLQFPNYSSELNVNALELDDSALYLCASSLGSGRTDEQFFGPGTRLTVL.

The chain is built from TRBV30 and TRBJ2-3, with a tentative D call TRBD2 (6 bases). The germline V gene has CDR1 GTSNPN and CDR2 SVGIG (reference sequence). CDR3 size: 13 residues. Trimming shortened V by 2 bases and J by 8 bases, and 14 bases separated the two germline ends. The CDR3 nucleotides read TGTGCCTGGAGTCTCGGGGGTCCAGGTACGCAGTATTTT. Protein product: CAWSLGGPGTQYF.

The rearrangement links TRBV5-1 to TRBJ2-1; TRBD2 agrees at 7 bases. Germline values: CDR1 SGHRS, CDR2 YFSETQ. The CDR3 is 17 amino acids. After removal of 1 base from V and 2 bases from J, the junction contained 9 bases not matched to a gene. CDR3 in amino acids: CASSLTRGREPYNEQFF. The CDR3 coding sequence is TGCGCCAGCAGCTTGACCCGAGGGCGGGAGCCCTACAATGAGCAGTTCTTC.

The V gene is TRBV6-2 or TRBV6-3, the J gene TRBJ2-7; D may be TRBD1 (5 bases). The CDR3 totals 14 residues. V dropped 1 base and J dropped 5 bases, with 12 bases sitting between them. CDR1 and CDR2 from the germline V gene are MNHEY and SVGEGT. The CDR3 region has the DNA TGTGCCAGCAGTTACTGGCAGGGTAGCCACGAGCAGTACTTC. Translated: CASSYWQGSHEQYF.

V gene TRBV14 combines with J gene TRBJ1-2, with D tentatively TRBD1 (5 bases). Trimming stripped 2 bases from V and 8 bases from J, with 9 bases between. The CDR3 covers 12 residues. CDR1 and CDR2 (germline): SGHDN, FVKESK. CDR3 residues: CASSQPAGGYTF. The CDR3 region has the DNA TGTGCCAGCAGCCAACCTGCAGGGGGCTACACCTTC.

This clone was counted only a few times. The CDR3 protein is CAWSASFNSPLHF. DNA of the CDR3: TGTGCCTGGAGTGCCTCATTCAATTCACCCCTCCACTTT. The rearrangement joins TRBV30 to TRBJ1-6, with D unresolved. V was cut by 1 base and J by 7 bases, with 8 bases left in between. Germline assignment: CDR1 GTSNPN and CDR2 SVGIG (reference sequence). The CDR3 totals 13 residues.

This clone has more than one count but fewer than ten. The chain joins TRBV18 to TRBJ1-5; D gene ambiguous. CDR1 is KGHSH, CDR2 LQKENI, per germline. This CDR3 is 13 amino acids long. The ends were cut back, 2 bases at V and 4 bases at J, with 6 bases in the middle. This chain's CDR3 is CASSPSENQPQHF. The CDR3 coding sequence is TGTGCCAGCTCACCAAGTGAGAATCAGCCCCAGCATTTT. The full variable domain, with the rest looked up from reference TRBV18 and TRBJ1-5, is NAGVMQNPRHLVRRRGQEARLRCSPMKGHSHVYWYRQLPEEGLKFMVYLQKENIIDESGMPKERFSAEFPKEGPSILRIQQVVRGDSAAYFCASSPSENQPQHFGDGTRLSIL.

The chain couples TRBV19 to TRBJ2-2; D not resolved. The CDR3 spans 13 residues. Germline values: CDR1 LNHDA, CDR2 SQIVND (reference sequence). The ends were cut back, 6 bases at V and 4 bases at J, with 9 bases in the middle. Here the CDR3 reads CASRSRPTGELFF. The CDR3 DNA sequence: TGTGCCAGTAGATCGCGTCCCACCGGGGAGCTGTTTTTT.

The rearrangement links TRBV10-3 to TRBJ1-4, with TRBD1 matching over 7 bases. CDR3 length equals 15 residues. The germline CDR1 and CDR2 sequences are ENHRY and SYGVKD. The V segment lost 4 bases and the J segment 4 bases; nucleotides outside the gene matches: 6. The CDR3 DNA reads as TGTGCCATCAGTGCCGGACAGGAACTTAATGAAAAACTGTTTTTT. This codes for CAISAGQELNEKLFF.

The table lists this clone with a few counts. This chain links TRBV5-4 with TRBJ1-2, with no clear D. From germline, CDR1 is SGHNT and CDR2 YYREEE (reference sequence). Trimming left V 0 bases short and J 4 bases short, with 7 bases between. This CDR3 has 13 residues. The DNA for the CDR3 is TGTGCCAGCAGCTTGGTAGGTGGCTATGGCTACACCTTC. Protein sequence: CASSLVGGYGYTF.

This clone showed up just once. The chain employs TRBV5-5 and TRBJ1-5; weak D call: TRBD1 (5 bases). The CDR3 consists of 14 residues. Germline CDR1 reads SGHKS; CDR2 reads YYEKEE (reference sequence). Trimming took off 4 bases at V and 4 bases at J, with 12 bases between the two ends. CDR3 residues: CASSMDILNQPQHF. CDR3 DNA: TGTGCCAGCAGCATGGACATATTAAATCAGCCCCAGCATTTT.

This clone is classed as medium-sized. V gene TRBV18 combines with J gene TRBJ2-1; possible D gene TRBD1, 6 bases. The germline V gene has CDR1 KGHSH and CDR2 LQKENI. The ends were cut back, 3 bases at V and 1 base at J, with 10 bases in the middle. This CDR3 comprises 15 residues. The chain's CDR3 is CASSPPTGSYNEQFF. The CDR3 coding sequence is TGTGCCAGCTCACCCCCGACAGGATCCTACAATGAGCAGTTCTTC.

The CDR3 loop reads CASRPGLAGGEQFF. For the CDR3, the DNA is TGTGCCAGCAGGCCCGGACTAGCGGGAGGTGAGCAGTTCTTC. V usage is TRBV6-5 and J usage is TRBJ2-1, with 14 bases that match TRBD2. The ends lost 6 bases at V and 9 bases at J; junction bases unmatched: 4. This CDR3 has 14 amino acids. Germline assignment: CDR1 MNHEY and CDR2 SVGAGI.

As to this clone: The sample has other DNA sequences that encode this CDR3 too. V gene TRBV7-9 combines with J gene TRBJ1-2; possibly TRBD1 for D (5 bases). Trimming removed 5 bases at V and 3 bases at J, with 10 bases between. The CDR3 is made up of 13 amino acids. CDR1 is SEHNR and CDR2 is FQNEAQ in the germline V gene (reference sequence). This CDR3 is CASSRTGDYGYTF. The CDR3 DNA is TGTGCCAGCAGCCGAACAGGCGACTATGGCTACACCTTC. The complete variable domain, with remaining parts taken from reference TRBV7-9 and TRBJ1-2, reads DTGVSQNPRHKITKRGQNVTFRCDPISEHNRLYWYRQTLGQGPEFLTYFQNEAQLEKSRLLSDRFSAERPKGSFSTLEIQRTEQGDSAMYLCASSRTGDYGYTFGSGTRLTVV.